Below, 16 T cell receptor beta chains from the same sample are listed, as sequenced in a study of STAT5B mutations in CD4+ large granular lymphocyte leukemia. Sequencing used immunoSEQ multiplex PCR; TCRdb keeps in-frame clones, though not all of them. The sample has some 21,000 clones, roughly 76% seen once. The sample consisted of CD4+ T cells from blood buffy coats. The source of these receptors is a human donor in good health.

The J gene is TRBJ2-7, the V gene TRBV7-6, with D possibly being TRBD2 (5 bases). The CDR3 runs to 15 residues. Per the germline V gene, CDR1 is SGHVS and CDR2 is FNYEAQ. The V gene lost 1 base and the J gene lost 0 bases, with 10 bases spanning the gap. DNA of the CDR3: TGTGCCAGCAGCTTAGGTAGCGAGAGCTCCTACGAGCAGTACTTC. As protein: CASSLGSESSYEQYF.

CDR3 loop: CASSLWENYEQYF. Here the CDR3 DNA reads TGTGCCAGCAGCTTGTGGGAGAACTACGAGCAGTACTTC. The chain carries TRBV11-3 and TRBJ2-7; possibly TRBD2 for D (5 bases). V was shortened by 3 bases and J by 3 bases, with 9 bases between the two germline ends. Germline CDR1 is SGHNT and CDR2 is YENEEA. The CDR3 spans 13 residues.

The chain couples TRBV11-2 to TRBJ1-5; possible D gene TRBD1, 5 bases. Per germline, CDR1 SGHAT and CDR2 FQNNGV. This CDR3 has 14 amino acids. V gave up 5 bases and J gave up 4 bases, with 12 bases separating them. The chain's CDR3 is CASSLAGGNQPQHF. CDR3 DNA sequence: TGTGCCAGCAGCCTCGCCGGGGGGAATCAGCCCCAGCATTTT.

The chain joins TRBV5-1 to TRBJ2-1, with TRBD1 matching over 10 bases. The germline V gene encodes CDR1 SGHRS and CDR2 YFSETQ. The CDR3 consists of 17 residues. V shed 4 bases, J shed 4 bases, and the junction held 11 bases outside the gene matches. DNA for the CDR3: TGCGCCAGCAGCGTGACAGGGGGCTATAACCCATACAATGAGCAGTTCTTC. Its protein is CASSVTGGYNPYNEQFF.

The chain is built from TRBV13 and TRBJ1-1; perhaps TRBD1 as D (5 bases). V lost 4 bases and J lost 2, with 14 bases in between. This CDR3 spans 15 amino acids. Germline V CDR1 and CDR2: PRHDT, FYEKMQ (reference sequence). The CDR3 sequence is CASSSSYQGNTEAFF. CDR3 in DNA: TGTGCCAGCAGCTCCTCTTACCAGGGAAACACTGAAGCTTTCTTT.

This clone came up a few times. V and J are TRBV7-9 and TRBJ1-5; D unclear. This CDR3 spans 15 amino acids. Trimming took 2 bases from V and 6 from J, leaving 14 bases between them. The germline V gene has CDR1 SEHNR and CDR2 FQNEAQ (reference sequence). CDR3 nucleotides: TGTGCCAGCAGCTTAACCGTAGACGGGTCTCAGCCCCAGCATTTT. This codes for CASSLTVDGSQPQHF. The whole variable domain, remainder taken from reference TRBV7-9 and TRBJ1-5, is DTGVSQNPRHKITKRGQNVTFRCDPISEHNRLYWYRQTLGQGPEFLTYFQNEAQLEKSRLLSDRFSAERPKGSFSTLEIQRTEQGDSAMYLCASSLTVDGSQPQHFGDGTRLSIL.

This chain joins TRBV15 and TRBJ2-2, with 9 bases aligning to TRBD2. Germline CDR1 LNHNV, CDR2 YYDKDF (reference sequence). With 1 base clipped from V and 7 bases from J, the junction kept 4 bases outside the gene matches. The CDR3 runs to 15 residues. CDR3 sequence reads: CATSRGREGFGELFF. CDR3 sequence (DNA): TGTGCCACCAGCAGAGGGCGGGAGGGGTTCGGGGAGCTGTTTTTT.

The chain joins TRBV4-1 to TRBJ2-2; 8 positions match TRBD2. The V segment lost 1 base and the J segment 4 bases; nucleotides outside the gene matches: 8. The CDR3 has 17 residues. CDR1 and CDR2 (germline): MGHRA, YSYEKL. CDR3: CASSQVAGLASTGELFF. The CDR3 bases are TGCGCCAGCAGCCAAGTTGCCGGACTAGCAAGCACCGGGGAGCTGTTTTTT.

This clone has just one count. The gene calls are TRBV11-3 and TRBJ2-1; 7 nucleotides match TRBD2. From germline, CDR1 is SGHNT and CDR2 YENEEA. The CDR3 is made up of 15 amino acids. V dropped 2 bases and J dropped 3; count of bases not matched to a gene: 4. This chain's CDR3 is CASSLIAGLYNEQFF. CDR3 sequence (DNA): TGTGCCAGCAGCTTAATAGCGGGCCTCTACAATGAGCAGTTCTTC. The variable domain in full, with the rest retrieved from reference TRBV11-3 and TRBJ2-1, is EAGVVQSPRYKIIEKKQPVAFWCNPISGHNTLYWYLQNLGQGPELLIRYENEEAVDDSQLPKDRFSAERLKGVDSTLKIQPAELGDSAVYLCASSLIAGLYNEQFFGPGTRLTVL.

The rearrangement links TRBV6-6 to TRBJ2-7; TRBD1 aligns across 9 bases. Trimming cost V 6 bases and J 3 bases; bases outside gene matches: 6. The germline V gene encodes CDR1 MNHNY and CDR2 SVGAGI (reference sequence). The CDR3 is 14 amino acids. CDR3 DNA sequence: TGTGCCAGCAGGGCGGGACAGGGCGGCTACGAGCAGTACTTC. Translating gives CASRAGQGGYEQYF.

The chain joins TRBV6-5 to TRBJ2-1; D is possibly TRBD2 (6 bases). Germline CDR1 and CDR2: MNHEY and SVGAGI. The CDR3 spans 13 residues. V was clipped by 5 bases and J by 7 bases, with 12 bases between them. The CDR3 loop is CASSPPGGNEQFF. The CDR3 DNA follows: TGTGCCAGCAGTCCCCCTGGGGGGAATGAGCAGTTCTTC.

The chain joins TRBV6-1 to TRBJ2-3; D remains ambiguous. The CDR3 contains 13 residues. Trimming stripped 1 base from V and 3 bases from J, with 5 bases between. Germline CDR1 and CDR2: MNHNS and SASEGT. The CDR3 loop reads CASSEGRTDTQYF. CDR3 DNA sequence: TGTGCCAGCAGTGAAGGCAGGACAGATACGCAGTATTTT.

The J gene is TRBJ2-2, the V gene TRBV7-9; D is uncertain. This CDR3 is built from 15 residues. V dropped 5 bases and J dropped 1 base, with 11 bases sitting between them. Germline V gene sequence: CDR1 SEHNR, CDR2 FQNEAQ (reference sequence). The CDR3 nucleotides read TGTGCCAGCAGCCCCCCCGCTGTGAACACCGGGGAGCTGTTTTTT. It codes for CASSPPAVNTGELFF. Full variable domain (outside the CDR3, taken from reference TRBV7-9 and TRBJ2-2): DTGVSQNPRHKITKRGQNVTFRCDPISEHNRLYWYRQTLGQGPEFLTYFQNEAQLEKSRLLSDRFSAERPKGSFSTLEIQRTEQGDSAMYLCASSPPAVNTGELFFGEGSRLTVL.

The chain couples TRBV10-3 to TRBJ2-1; D is possibly TRBD1 or TRBD2 (6 bases each). The CDR3 consists of 17 residues. With 0 bases removed from V and 6 bases from J, the gap between germline ends came to 18 bases. Looked up from germline, CDR1 is ENHRY and CDR2 is SYGVKD. This CDR3 reads CAISESRTGRLGNEQFF. The CDR3 DNA reads TGTGCCATCAGTGAGTCACGAACAGGGAGGTTAGGCAATGAGCAGTTCTTC.

V and J are TRBV11-3 and TRBJ2-7, with 8 bases fitting TRBD2. Germline V gene data show CDR1 as SGHNT and CDR2 as YENEEA. The V and J ends lost 5 bases and 4 bases, in that order; junction bases with no gene match: 7. This CDR3 comprises 14 residues. The CDR3: CASSGGTSKYEQYF. The CDR3 nucleotides are TGTGCCAGCAGCGGAGGGACTAGTAAGTACGAGCAGTACTTC.

This clone was observed a handful of times. The V and J genes are TRBV7-7 and TRBJ2-1, with 9 positions matching TRBD2. The CDR3 contains 14 residues. In germline, CDR1 is SSHAT, CDR2 FNYEAQ (reference sequence). The V and J ends lost 4 bases and 5 bases, in that order; junction bases with no gene match: 3. The DNA for the CDR3 is TGTGCCAGCAGCTCTTCTAGCGGGAACAATGAGCAGTTCTTC. This translates into CASSSSSGNNEQFF. Variable domain in full (rest from reference TRBV7-7 and TRBJ2-1): GAGVSQSPRYKVTKRGQDVTLRCDPISSHATLYWYQQALGQGPEFLTYFNYEAQPDKSGLPSDRFSAERPEGSISTLTIQRTEQRDSAMYRCASSSSSGNNEQFFGPGTRLTVL.